This paragraph reports one TCR beta chain. Its antigen remains unidentified. V was shortened by 0 bases and J by 4 bases, with 10 bases between the two germline ends. The CDR3 is made up of 14 amino acids. Germline CDR1 and CDR2: SGHRS and YFSETQ. The data derive from a study of cytomegalovirus exposure and HLA in healthy donors. At the level of the study: Findings of an earlier analysis included some 110 million unique TCR beta sequences from some 200 million T cells.

Primers for the PCR totalled 60 Vbeta and 13 Jbeta. Produced via immunoSEQ multiplex PCR; TCRdb's table is partial and in-frame only. The data hold over 250,000 clones, with roughly two thirds observed a single time. Study outcomes and limitations: Sequence variants that were highly shared formed a cluster that was likely a sequencing artifact. As a later analysis showed, a missense DCLRE1C variant was linked to trimming of TCR beta V- and J-genes. Owing to their indistinguishability, certain V segments, notably TRBV6-2 and TRBV6-3, were excluded.

This chain connects TRBV5-1 to TRBJ1-1; perhaps TRBD1 as D (6 bases). The source of this sequence is a female donor in good health and CMV-seronegative. Sequencing was performed on PBMCs. The CDR3 coding sequence is TGCGCCAGCAGCTTGGCCACAGGGTCCACTGAAGCTTTCTTT. This sequence encodes CASSLATGSTEAFF.